Listed here is a single T cell receptor (beta chain). Antigen: not known. The record originates from a study of monozygotic twins with inflammatory bowel disease. General study findings and limits: Healthy twins shared more clonotypes with others than IBD patients, most markedly active ones. The data gave no support to a single strong IBD-associated signal or clonotype.

This CDR3 has 15 amino acids. Germline V lookup: CDR1 MGHRA, CDR2 YSYEKL. TCRalpha and TCRbeta cDNA went through nested PCRs of roughly 15 and 9 cycles, two in total. Following a re-call of the 5' RACE reads, TCRdb has one entry per CDR3 protein and lacks DNA. Recorded for this sample: 190,000 or so distinct CDR3 sequences. The TCR comes from a human donor with ulcerative colitis or Crohn's disease, or a healthy co-twin of an affected twin (not recorded which). Sequences were obtained from blood. The chain links TRBV4-1 to TRBJ1-2; TCRdb reports TRBD1, a call that lacks DNA to check it against. The CDR3: CASSQEVGRGYGYTF.